These 5 T cell receptor beta chains came from one sample sequenced in a study of vaccination and CD4 T cells after COVID-19. Treatment of the sample: roughly 10-day PBMC culture with coronavirus spike peptide pools or control peptides (ViraFEST assay). Their antigen targets remain unknown. Scientists ran DNA taken from cultured CD4+ T cells through the Oncomine TCR Beta short-read assay for sequencing. TCRdb re-called the PCR reads with MiXCR, one entry per CDR3 protein. This sample has about 18,000 distinct CDR3 sequences, with around 70% found just once. The specimen sequenced was CD4+ T cells from blood, cultured in vitro. The receptors stem from a human donor who had recovered from COVID-19.

CDR3 DNA: TGTGCCAGCTACCAGGGACTAGCGGGATCAGGGACCGGGGAGCTGTTTTTT. Translating gives CASYQGLAGSGTGELFF. The V call is TRBV21-1, the J call TRBJ2-2; the table's D call, TRBD2, was not checked against the DNA. TRBV21-1 is described as a pseudogene. CDR3 length: 17 amino acids.

The CDR3 here is CSASPRTLQQFF. In DNA, the CDR3 is TGCAGTGCTAGCCCCCGTACCTTGCAGCAGTTCTTC. The rearrangement joins TRBV20-1 to TRBJ2-1; no clear D. Between the trimmed V and J ends, which lost 3 bases and 11 bases, there was a span of 14 bases. The CDR3 sequence is 12 residues long. Germline loops: CDR1 DFQATT, CDR2 SNEGSKA (reference sequence).

The V call is TRBV5-5, the J call TRBJ1-5; D gene ambiguous. Germline V gene data show CDR1 as SGHKS and CDR2 as YYEKEE (reference sequence). Trimming shortened V by 0 bases and J by 0 bases, and 7 bases separated the two germline ends. CDR3 length: 15 amino acids. CDR3 sequence reads: CASSLAIDSNQPQHF. The CDR3, as DNA: TGTGCCAGCAGCTTGGCCATAGATAGCAATCAGCCCCAGCATTTT. The full variable domain, completed using reference TRBV5-5 and TRBJ1-5, is DAGVTQSPTHLIKTRGQQVTLRCSPISGHKSVSWYQQVLGQGPQFIFQYYEKEERGRGNFPDRFSARQFPNYSSELNVNALLLGDSALYLCASSLAIDSNQPQHFGDGTRLSIL.

This CDR3 is CASSYPNNTFYGYTF. For the CDR3, the DNA is TGTGCCAGCAGTTACCCTAACAACACCTTCTATGGCTACACCTTC. The chain has TRBV6-5 and TRBJ1-2; D remains unclear. The CDR3 contains 15 residues. Germline loops: CDR1 MNHEY, CDR2 SVGAGI. Trimming cost V 2 bases and J 4 bases, with 14 bases left between them.

The CDR3 DNA reads as TGTGCCAGCAGTGACCCGACCCAGGGAGGGGACTATGGCTACACCTTC. It encodes CASSDPTQGGDYGYTF. The V and J genes are TRBV6-1 and TRBJ1-2, with D possibly matching TRBD1 (5 bases). CDR1 and CDR2 from the germline V gene are MNHNS and SASEGT. This CDR3 contains 16 residues. V was pared by 3 bases and J by 3 bases, with 17 bases between.